These T cell receptor beta chains were read from a single sample in a study of molecular identifiers for immune sequencing clone quantification. TCRdb processed the PCR reads anew with MiXCR; each CDR3 protein has one entry. Of some 580,000 distinct CDR3 sequences listed, around 25% are singletons. Sequences were obtained from naive CD8+ T cells from blood, with Jurkat cell RNA spiked in. These TCRs come from a human donor in good health. Some libraries in this study had Jurkat cell RNA spiked in. CDR3s include the opening cysteine and the closing phenylalanine or tryptophan. Each record gives: CDR3 DNA, CDR3 protein, V gene, clone size, D gene, J gene. The D gene is left open where the match is weak. Clone size is shown for a subset of rows, as once, few, many or a class of expanded clone.

CDR3nt: TGTGCCAGCAGTCCAACACAGGGGGTAACAACTGAAGCTTTCTTT
CDR3aa: CASSPTQGVTTEAFF
v_gene: TRBV12-3/TRBV12-4
abundance: many
d_gene: TRBD1
j_gene: TRBJ1-1

CDR3nt: TGTGCCAGCAGTTACGTAGGGGCCCCTGGAGGGGAGCTGTTTTTT
CDR3aa: CASSYVGAPGGELFF
v_gene: TRBV6-2/TRBV6-3
abundance: few
d_gene: NA
j_gene: TRBJ2-2

CDR3nt: TGTGCCAGCAGCCACGGGGGGGCAGAGACCCAGTACTTC
CDR3aa: CASSHGGAETQYF
v_gene: TRBV6-2/TRBV6-3
abundance: few
d_gene: TRBD2
j_gene: TRBJ2-5

CDR3nt: TGTGCCAGCAGCCAAGTTGCGGGAGGGTCCGAGCAGTACTTC
CDR3aa: CASSQVAGGSEQYF
v_gene: TRBV14
abundance: many
d_gene: TRBD2
j_gene: TRBJ2-7

CDR3nt: TGTGCCAGCAGTAGGGGACAGGGGGTCTACAATGAGCAGTTCTTC
CDR3aa: CASSRGQGVYNEQFF
v_gene: TRBV28
abundance: few
d_gene: TRBD1
j_gene: TRBJ2-1

CDR3nt: TGTGCCAGCAGCGTGATTTGGGCAACAAATACGCAGTATTTT
CDR3aa: CASSVIWATNTQYF
v_gene: TRBV13
abundance: NA
d_gene: NA
j_gene: TRBJ2-3

CDR3nt: TGCAGCGTTCTCAGCGGTACAGCCTACGAGCAGTACTTC
CDR3aa: CSVLSGTAYEQYF
v_gene: TRBV29-1
abundance: many
d_gene: NA
j_gene: TRBJ2-7

CDR3nt: TGTGCCAGCAGCACAGGGGTGAACATTCAGTACTTC
CDR3aa: CASSTGVNIQYF
v_gene: TRBV6-2/TRBV6-3
abundance: many
d_gene: TRBD1
j_gene: TRBJ2-4

CDR3nt: TGTGCCAGCAGTTATACTAGCGGGCCGGATGAGCAGTTCTTC
CDR3aa: CASSYTSGPDEQFF
v_gene: TRBV6-5
abundance: many
d_gene: TRBD2
j_gene: TRBJ2-1

CDR3nt: TGTGCCAGCTCCGTTTCCGGGACAGGGGGCGATCAGCAGTTCTTC
CDR3aa: CASSVSGTGGDQQFF
v_gene: TRBV11-2
abundance: NA
d_gene: TRBD1
j_gene: TRBJ2-1

CDR3nt: TGTGCCAGCAGCGTAGAGGCCCTGGACTACGAGCAGTACTTC
CDR3aa: CASSVEALDYEQYF
v_gene: TRBV9
abundance: NA
d_gene: NA
j_gene: TRBJ2-7

CDR3nt: TGTGCCTGGAGGGAGGGACAGGGCGCCTACAGTGAGCAGTTCTTC
CDR3aa: CAWREGQGAYSEQFF
v_gene: TRBV30
abundance: NA
d_gene: TRBD1
j_gene: TRBJ2-1

CDR3nt: TGTGCCGGCAGTTTAGGGACAGGGGAAACCGGGGAGCTGTTTTTT
CDR3aa: CAGSLGTGETGELFF
v_gene: TRBV12-3/TRBV12-4
abundance: NA
d_gene: TRBD1
j_gene: TRBJ2-2

CDR3nt: TGTGCCAGCAGCCCCGATGGAGAGAGCTACGAGCAGTACTTC
CDR3aa: CASSPDGESYEQYF
v_gene: TRBV5-6
abundance: few
d_gene: NA
j_gene: TRBJ2-7

CDR3nt: TGTGCCTGGGACGGAGGAACATACGAGCAGTACTTC
CDR3aa: CAWDGGTYEQYF
v_gene: TRBV30
abundance: few
d_gene: NA
j_gene: TRBJ2-7

CDR3nt: TGCAGCGTTGGCGGAGAGGATCCTCAATACTATGGCTACACCTTC
CDR3aa: CSVGGEDPQYYGYTF
v_gene: TRBV29-1
abundance: many
d_gene: NA
j_gene: TRBJ1-2

CDR3nt: TGCGCCAGCAGTCGCGATCATCAGACTAGTCTTACAGATACGCAGTATTTT
CDR3aa: CASSRDHQTSLTDTQYF
v_gene: TRBV10-2
abundance: NA
d_gene: NA
j_gene: TRBJ2-3

CDR3nt: TGCAGCGTTGAAGTGGTAGGAATTGAAGCTTTCTTT
CDR3aa: CSVEVVGIEAFF
v_gene: TRBV29-1
abundance: many
d_gene: NA
j_gene: TRBJ1-1

CDR3nt: TGTGCCAGCAGCGTAACCGGGACAGGGGTGGGCGAGCAGTACTTC
CDR3aa: CASSVTGTGVGEQYF
v_gene: TRBV9
abundance: NA
d_gene: TRBD1
j_gene: TRBJ2-7

CDR3nt: TGTGCCAGCAGCTCCAAGGACAGGGTTCAGAATGAAAAACTGTTTTTT
CDR3aa: CASSSKDRVQNEKLFF
v_gene: TRBV7-9
abundance: few
d_gene: TRBD1
j_gene: TRBJ1-4

CDR3nt: TGCAGTGCTACCATCTACCGGGACTCAGACTCTGGAAACACCATATATTTT
CDR3aa: CSATIYRDSDSGNTIYF
v_gene: TRBV20-1
abundance: few
d_gene: NA
j_gene: TRBJ1-3

CDR3nt: TGCAGTGCTGGACAAACCACGCGGACTAGCGGGAGCGCAGATACGCAGTATTTT
CDR3aa: CSAGQTTRTSGSADTQYF
v_gene: TRBV20-1
abundance: many
d_gene: TRBD2
j_gene: TRBJ2-3

CDR3nt: TGTGCCAGCAGTTCGGGACTAGCGGGTAGCTCCTACGAGCAGTACTTC
CDR3aa: CASSSGLAGSSYEQYF
v_gene: TRBV7-9
abundance: NA
d_gene: TRBD2
j_gene: TRBJ2-7

CDR3nt: TGTGCCAGCAGCTTAGCAGGGGTGGTGGGTTCCACTGAAGCTTTCTTT
CDR3aa: CASSLAGVVGSTEAFF
v_gene: TRBV7-2
abundance: NA
d_gene: NA
j_gene: TRBJ1-1

CDR3nt: TGTGCCAGCAGCTTAGTTTTCGGAAACACCGGGGAGCTGTTTTTT
CDR3aa: CASSLVFGNTGELFF
v_gene: TRBV11-2
abundance: few
d_gene: NA
j_gene: TRBJ2-2

CDR3nt: TGCAGTGCTAGAGGTGATAGCGGTAACTACGAGCAGTACTTC
CDR3aa: CSARGDSGNYEQYF
v_gene: TRBV20-1
abundance: NA
d_gene: NA
j_gene: TRBJ2-7

CDR3nt: TGTGCCAGCAGCTTAGTTGCGGGGCTCGCGGGGGGGCAAGAGACCCAGTACTTC
CDR3aa: CASSLVAGLAGGQETQYF
v_gene: TRBV7-8
abundance: NA
d_gene: TRBD2
j_gene: TRBJ2-5

CDR3nt: TGTGCCAGCAGCCCAAACCTACCGGGACTAGCGAGCTACAATGAGCAGTTCTTC
CDR3aa: CASSPNLPGLASYNEQFF
v_gene: TRBV7-9
abundance: NA
d_gene: TRBD2
j_gene: TRBJ2-1

CDR3nt: TGCGCCAGCAGCTTGTTTTTAGGGAGCCAGGGCGAGCAGTACTTC
CDR3aa: CASSLFLGSQGEQYF
v_gene: TRBV5-1
abundance: few
d_gene: NA
j_gene: TRBJ2-7

CDR3nt: TGCGCCAGCGCAGAAGAAAGGGACAGTGCTAATGAAAAACTGTTTTTT
CDR3aa: CASAEERDSANEKLFF
v_gene: TRBV5-1
abundance: few
d_gene: TRBD1
j_gene: TRBJ1-4

CDR3nt: TGCAGTGCTAGTGGGCAGGGGGGTACCAGATATTATGGCTACACCTTC
CDR3aa: CSASGQGGTRYYGYTF
v_gene: TRBV20-1
abundance: few
d_gene: TRBD1
j_gene: TRBJ1-2

CDR3nt: TGTGCCAGCAGCCCACGGGGAGGGTCTCAGCCCCAGCATTTT
CDR3aa: CASSPRGGSQPQHF
v_gene: TRBV27
abundance: NA
d_gene: NA
j_gene: TRBJ1-5

CDR3nt: TGTGCCAGCAGCTTAGTAATAACGGGGCAAGAGACCCAGTACTTC
CDR3aa: CASSLVITGQETQYF
v_gene: TRBV7-9
abundance: NA
d_gene: NA
j_gene: TRBJ2-5

CDR3nt: TGTGCCAGCAGTGAATATGCAGGGGCGAGCTCCTACGAGCAGTACTTC
CDR3aa: CASSEYAGASSYEQYF
v_gene: TRBV25-1
abundance: many
d_gene: NA
j_gene: TRBJ2-7

CDR3nt: TGTGCCAGCAGCCAGGAGCCTAGCGGGGGGCCCGAAGAGACCCAGTACTTC
CDR3aa: CASSQEPSGGPEETQYF
v_gene: TRBV3-1
abundance: NA
d_gene: TRBD2
j_gene: TRBJ2-5

CDR3nt: TGTGCCAGCAGTTACTTATATCTATCCGATAGCAATCAGCCCCAGCATTTT
CDR3aa: CASSYLYLSDSNQPQHF
v_gene: TRBV6-2/TRBV6-3
abundance: NA
d_gene: NA
j_gene: TRBJ1-5

CDR3nt: TGTGCCAGCAGCATCGATCGGACTGGCCTCCCCTCCCATACGCAGTATTTT
CDR3aa: CASSIDRTGLPSHTQYF
v_gene: TRBV5-6
abundance: many
d_gene: NA
j_gene: TRBJ2-3

CDR3nt: TGTGCCAGCAGTCCAGCGGGAGGAAGTGAGCAGTTCTTC
CDR3aa: CASSPAGGSEQFF
v_gene: TRBV6-2/TRBV6-3
abundance: NA
d_gene: TRBD2
j_gene: TRBJ2-1

CDR3nt: TGTGCCAGCAGCAAACTCGGACAGAATGGATTTGAGAACACAGATACGCAGTATTTT
CDR3aa: CASSKLGQNGFENTDTQYF
v_gene: TRBV28
abundance: many
d_gene: NA
j_gene: TRBJ2-3